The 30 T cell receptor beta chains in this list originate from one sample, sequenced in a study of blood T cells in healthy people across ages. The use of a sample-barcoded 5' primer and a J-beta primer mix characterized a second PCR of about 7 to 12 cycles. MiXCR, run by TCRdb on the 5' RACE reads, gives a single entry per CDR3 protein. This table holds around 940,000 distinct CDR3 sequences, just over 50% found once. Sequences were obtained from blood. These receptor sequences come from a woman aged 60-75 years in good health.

CDR3 in DNA: TGCGCCAGCAGCTTGGTACAGGGGGCTGATGGCTACACCTTC. It encodes CASSLVQGADGYTF. The chain uses TRBV5-1 and TRBJ1-2, with 9 bases identical to TRBD1. V gave up 0 bases and J gave up 6 bases; unmatched junction bases: 3. Germline CDR1 and CDR2: SGHRS and YFSETQ. The CDR3 loop spans 14 amino acids. The full variable domain, completed using reference TRBV5-1 and TRBJ1-2, is KAGVTQTPRYLIKTRGQQVTLSCSPISGHRSVSWYQQTPGQGLQFLFEYFSETQRNKGNFPGRFSGRQFSNSRSEMNVSTLELGDSALYLCASSLVQGADGYTFGSGTRLTVV.

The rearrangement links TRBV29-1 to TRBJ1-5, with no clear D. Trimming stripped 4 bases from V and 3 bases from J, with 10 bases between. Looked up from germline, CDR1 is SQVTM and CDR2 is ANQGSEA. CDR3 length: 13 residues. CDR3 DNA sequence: TGCAGCGTTGGTCGGGAATCCAATCAGCCCCAGCATTTT. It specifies CSVGRESNQPQHF.

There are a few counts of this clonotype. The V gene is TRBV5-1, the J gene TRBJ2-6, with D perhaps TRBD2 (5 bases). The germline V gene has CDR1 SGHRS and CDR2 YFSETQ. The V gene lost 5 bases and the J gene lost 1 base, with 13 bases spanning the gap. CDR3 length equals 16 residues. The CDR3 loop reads CASSREGLSGANVLTF. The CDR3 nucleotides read TGCGCCAGCAGTCGTGAAGGACTTTCTGGGGCCAACGTCCTGACTTTC.

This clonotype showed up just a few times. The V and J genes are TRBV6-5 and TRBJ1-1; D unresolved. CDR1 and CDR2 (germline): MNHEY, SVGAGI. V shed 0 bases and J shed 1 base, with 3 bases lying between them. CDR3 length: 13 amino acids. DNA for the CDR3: TGTGCCAGCAGTTACTCCGAGAACACTGAAGCTTTCTTT. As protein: CASSYSENTEAFF.

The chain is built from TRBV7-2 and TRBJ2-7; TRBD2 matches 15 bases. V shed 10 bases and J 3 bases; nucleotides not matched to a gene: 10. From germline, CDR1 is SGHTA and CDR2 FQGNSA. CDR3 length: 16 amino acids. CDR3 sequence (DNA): TGTGCCACCTCTGGACAGGGACTAGCGGGAGGCTACGAGCAGTACTTC. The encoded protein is CATSGQGLAGGYEQYF.

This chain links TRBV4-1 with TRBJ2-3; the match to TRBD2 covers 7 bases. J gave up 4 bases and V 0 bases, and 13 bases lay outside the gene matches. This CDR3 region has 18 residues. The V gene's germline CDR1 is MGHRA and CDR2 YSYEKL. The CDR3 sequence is CASSQDPKRDFVSDTQYF. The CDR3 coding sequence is TGCGCCAGCAGCCAAGATCCGAAGCGGGATTTCGTTTCAGATACGCAGTATTTT.

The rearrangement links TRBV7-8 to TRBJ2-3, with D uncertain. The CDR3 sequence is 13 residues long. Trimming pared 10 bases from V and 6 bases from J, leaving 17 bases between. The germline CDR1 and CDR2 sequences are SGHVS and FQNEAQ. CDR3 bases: TGTGCCACACTCTCGTACGGCCCGGATACGCAGTATTTT. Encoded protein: CATLSYGPDTQYF.

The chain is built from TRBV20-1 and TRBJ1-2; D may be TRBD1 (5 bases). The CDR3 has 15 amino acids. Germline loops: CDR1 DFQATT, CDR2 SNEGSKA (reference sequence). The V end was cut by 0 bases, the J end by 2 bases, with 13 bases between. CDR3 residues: CSARDQGRDNYGYTF. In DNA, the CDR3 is TGCAGTGCTAGAGATCAAGGCAGGGACAACTATGGCTACACCTTC.

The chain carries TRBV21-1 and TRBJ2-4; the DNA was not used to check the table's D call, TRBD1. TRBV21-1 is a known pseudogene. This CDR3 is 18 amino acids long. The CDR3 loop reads CASKPGQITASVKNIQYF. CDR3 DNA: TGTGCCAGCAAGCCGGGACAGATCACGGCGTCCGTCAAAAACATTCAGTACTTC.

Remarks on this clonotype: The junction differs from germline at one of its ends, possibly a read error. CDR3 coding DNA: TGCCGTGCTAGAGATGTTTCAGGGTTGTTTCAGCCCCAGCATTTT. Translating it yields CRARDVSGLFQPQHF. The chain combines TRBV20-1 with TRBJ1-5, with a weak D call TRBD1 (5 bases). The length of the CDR3 is 15 residues. CDR1 is DFQATT and CDR2 is SNEGSKA in the germline V gene (reference sequence).

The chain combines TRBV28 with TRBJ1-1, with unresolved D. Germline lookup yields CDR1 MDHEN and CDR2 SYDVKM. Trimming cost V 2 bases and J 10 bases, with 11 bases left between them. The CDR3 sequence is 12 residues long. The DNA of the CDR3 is TGTGCCAGCAGTTTACTTGGCCTGGGAGCTTTCTTT. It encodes CASSLLGLGAFF. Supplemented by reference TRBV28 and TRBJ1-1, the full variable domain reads DVKVTQSSRYLVKRTGEKVFLECVQDMDHENMFWYRQDPGLGLRLIYFSYDVKMKEKGDIPEGYSVSREKKERFSLILESASTNQTSMYLCASSLLGLGAFFGQGTRLTVV.

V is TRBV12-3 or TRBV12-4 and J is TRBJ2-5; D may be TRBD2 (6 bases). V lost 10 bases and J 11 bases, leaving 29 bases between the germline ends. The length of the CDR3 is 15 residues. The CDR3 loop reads CATTDGGDYYNEQYF. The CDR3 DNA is TGTGCCACCACTGACGGGGGAGATTATTACAATGAGCAGTACTTC.

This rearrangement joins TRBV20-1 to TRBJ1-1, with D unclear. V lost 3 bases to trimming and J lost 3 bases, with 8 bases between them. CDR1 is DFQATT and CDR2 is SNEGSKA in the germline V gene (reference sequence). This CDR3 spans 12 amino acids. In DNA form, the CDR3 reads TGCAGTGCTAGGGGTGGTTACACTGAAGCTTTCTTT. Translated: CSARGGYTEAFF.

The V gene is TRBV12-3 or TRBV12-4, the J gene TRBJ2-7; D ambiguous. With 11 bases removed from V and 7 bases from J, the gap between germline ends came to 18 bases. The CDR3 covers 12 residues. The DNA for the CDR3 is TGTGCCGGCTCGTTTGTAGGGATGGAGCAGTACTTC. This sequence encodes CAGSFVGMEQYF.

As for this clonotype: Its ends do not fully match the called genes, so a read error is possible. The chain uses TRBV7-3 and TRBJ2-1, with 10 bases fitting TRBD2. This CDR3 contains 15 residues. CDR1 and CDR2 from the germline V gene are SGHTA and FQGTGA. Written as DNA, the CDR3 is TGTGCCAGCAGCCCTAGCGGGAGTGCCTACAATGGGCAGTTCTTC. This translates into CASSPSGSAYNGQFF.

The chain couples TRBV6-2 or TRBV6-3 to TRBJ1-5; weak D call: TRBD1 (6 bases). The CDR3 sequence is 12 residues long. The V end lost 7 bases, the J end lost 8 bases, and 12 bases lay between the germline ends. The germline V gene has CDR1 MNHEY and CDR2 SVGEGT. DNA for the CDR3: TGTGCCAGCAAGACAGGTCCTGAGCCCCAGCATTTT. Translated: CASKTGPEPQHF.

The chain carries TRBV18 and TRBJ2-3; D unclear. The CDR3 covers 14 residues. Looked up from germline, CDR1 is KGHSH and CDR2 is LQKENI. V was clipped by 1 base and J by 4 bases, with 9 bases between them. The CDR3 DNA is TGTGCCAGCTCACCACTCGGAGTCCCAGATACGCAGTATTTT. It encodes CASSPLGVPDTQYF.

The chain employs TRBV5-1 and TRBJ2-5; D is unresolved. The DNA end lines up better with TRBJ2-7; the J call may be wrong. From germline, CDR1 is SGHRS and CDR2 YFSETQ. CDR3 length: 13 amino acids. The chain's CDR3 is CASTPWASFEQYF. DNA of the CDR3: TGCGCCAGCACCCCCTGGGCGAGTTTCGAGCAGTACTTC.

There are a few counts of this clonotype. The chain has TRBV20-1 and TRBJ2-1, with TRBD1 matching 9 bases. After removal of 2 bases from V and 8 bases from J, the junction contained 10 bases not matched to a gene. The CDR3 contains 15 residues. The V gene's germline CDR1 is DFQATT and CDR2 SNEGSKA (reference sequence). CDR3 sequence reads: CSARSGTGFRYEQFF. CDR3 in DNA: TGCAGTGCTAGATCCGGGACAGGGTTTCGCTATGAGCAGTTCTTC.

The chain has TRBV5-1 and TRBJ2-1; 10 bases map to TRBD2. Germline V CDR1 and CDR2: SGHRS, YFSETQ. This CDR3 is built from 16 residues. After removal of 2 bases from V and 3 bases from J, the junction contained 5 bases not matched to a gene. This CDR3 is CASSLSGTSVYNEQFF. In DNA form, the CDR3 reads TGCGCCAGCAGCTTATCCGGGACTAGCGTCTACAATGAGCAGTTCTTC.

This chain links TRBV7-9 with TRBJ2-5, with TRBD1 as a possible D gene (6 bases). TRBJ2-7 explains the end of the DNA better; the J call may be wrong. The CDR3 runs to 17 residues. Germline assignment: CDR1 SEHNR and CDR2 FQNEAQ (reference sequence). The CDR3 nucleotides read TGTGCCAGCAGCGTAGGGGGTGTATCGCCGGCCCTCTACGAGCAGTACTTC. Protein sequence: CASSVGGVSPALYEQYF.

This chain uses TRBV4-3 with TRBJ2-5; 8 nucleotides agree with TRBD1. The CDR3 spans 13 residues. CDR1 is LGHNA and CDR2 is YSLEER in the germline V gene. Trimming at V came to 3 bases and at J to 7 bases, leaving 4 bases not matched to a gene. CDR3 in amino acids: CASSQTGAVTQYF. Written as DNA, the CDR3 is TGCGCCAGCAGCCAGACAGGGGCGGTGACCCAGTACTTC.

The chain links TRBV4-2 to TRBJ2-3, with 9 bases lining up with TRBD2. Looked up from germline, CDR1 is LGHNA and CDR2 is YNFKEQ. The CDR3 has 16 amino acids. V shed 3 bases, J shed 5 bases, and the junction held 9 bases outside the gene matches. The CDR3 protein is CASSQGLAGDLDTQYF. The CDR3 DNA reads TGTGCCAGCAGCCAGGGTTTAGCGGGAGATCTAGATACGCAGTATTTT.

The chain's CDR3 is CASSRSWHTDTQYF. CDR3 sequence (DNA): TGTGCCAGCTCTCGGAGCTGGCACACAGATACGCAGTATTTT. The gene calls are TRBV3-1 and TRBJ2-3; no definite D call. V lost 8 bases to trimming and J lost 2 bases, with 14 bases between them. The CDR3 spans 14 residues. The V gene's germline CDR1 is LGHDT and CDR2 YNNKEL (reference sequence).

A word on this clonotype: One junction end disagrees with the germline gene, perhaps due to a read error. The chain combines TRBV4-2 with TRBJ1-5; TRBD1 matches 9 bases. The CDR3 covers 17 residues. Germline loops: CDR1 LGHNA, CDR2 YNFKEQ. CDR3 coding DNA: TGTGCCAGTAGCCAGAGTATAGGGGACAGGGCGAATCAGCCCCAGCATTTT. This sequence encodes CASSQSIGDRANQPQHF.

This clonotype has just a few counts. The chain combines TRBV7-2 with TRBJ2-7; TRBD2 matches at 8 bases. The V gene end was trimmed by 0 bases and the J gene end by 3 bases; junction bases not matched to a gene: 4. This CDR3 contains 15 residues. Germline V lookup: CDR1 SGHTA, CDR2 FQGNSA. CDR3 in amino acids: CASSLAPGGVYEQYF. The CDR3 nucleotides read TGTGCCAGCAGCTTAGCTCCGGGAGGGGTCTACGAGCAGTACTTC.

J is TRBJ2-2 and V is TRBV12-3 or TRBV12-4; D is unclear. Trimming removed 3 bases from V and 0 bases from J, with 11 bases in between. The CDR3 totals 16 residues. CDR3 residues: CASSFLGSANTGELFF. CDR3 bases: TGTGCCAGCAGTTTTCTTGGCAGCGCGAACACCGGGGAGCTGTTTTTT.

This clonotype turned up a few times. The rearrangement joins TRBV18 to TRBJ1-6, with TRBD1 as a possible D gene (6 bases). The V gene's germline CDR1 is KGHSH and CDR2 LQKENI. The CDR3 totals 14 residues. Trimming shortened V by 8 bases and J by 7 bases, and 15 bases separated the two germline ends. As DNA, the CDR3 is TGTGCCAGCGGACGACAGGCATTGAATTCACCCCTCCACTTT. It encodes CASGRQALNSPLHF.

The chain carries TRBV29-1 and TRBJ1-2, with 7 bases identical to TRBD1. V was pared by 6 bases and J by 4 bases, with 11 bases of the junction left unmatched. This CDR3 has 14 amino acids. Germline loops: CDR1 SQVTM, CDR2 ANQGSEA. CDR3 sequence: CSVDNSGQSYGYTF. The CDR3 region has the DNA TGCAGCGTCGACAACTCGGGACAGTCCTATGGCTACACCTTC.

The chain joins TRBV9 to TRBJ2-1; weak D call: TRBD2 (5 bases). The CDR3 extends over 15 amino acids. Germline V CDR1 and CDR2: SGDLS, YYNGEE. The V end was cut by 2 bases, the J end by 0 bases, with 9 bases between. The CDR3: CASSVSVFSYNEQFF. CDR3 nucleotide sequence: TGTGCCAGCAGCGTTAGCGTGTTCTCCTACAATGAGCAGTTCTTC.